These 22 T cell receptor beta chains were all obtained from the same sample, sequenced in a study of T cells in Graves' hyperthyroidism and ophthalmopathy. It was RNA transcripts that yielded the amplified TCR beta CDR3 regions. Using the HTBI primer set, a first-round RT-PCR was run on the TCR CDR3. TCRdb independently ran MiXCR on the multiplex PCR reads; one entry per CDR3 protein. The sample includes approximately 620,000 distinct CDR3 sequences, around 15% of them seen just once. The specimen sequenced was blood. Receptor source: a woman aged 40-49 years with Graves' ophthalmopathy.

This clonotype was seen a handful of times. This chain uses TRBV29-1 with TRBJ2-7, with 9 nucleotides matching TRBD1. Trimming took 4 bases from V and 2 from J; bases not matched to a gene: 12. CDR1 SQVTM and CDR2 ANQGSEA come from the germline V gene. The CDR3 consists of 16 residues. The CDR3 is CSVAGTGISGTYEQYF. The CDR3 DNA follows: TGCAGCGTTGCCGGGACAGGGATAAGCGGGACCTACGAGCAGTACTTC.

V and J are TRBV20-1 and TRBJ1-1; D is unclear. Between the trimmed V and J ends, which lost 4 bases and 0 bases, there was a span of 9 bases. This CDR3 spans 13 amino acids. CDR1 DFQATT and CDR2 SNEGSKA come from the germline V gene (reference sequence). The CDR3 loop is CSAIRQMNTEAFF. For the CDR3, the DNA is TGCAGTGCTATCCGGCAGATGAACACTGAAGCTTTCTTT.

This clonotype appeared many times. V and J are TRBV20-1 and TRBJ2-7; TRBD2 agrees at 12 bases. Germline assignment: CDR1 DFQATT and CDR2 SNEGSKA (reference sequence). V was clipped by 1 base and J by 3 bases; unmatched bases: 1. CDR3 size: 14 residues. The CDR3 is CSARGTSGIYEQYF. CDR3 nucleotides: TGCAGTGCTAGAGGGACTAGCGGGATCTACGAGCAGTACTTC.

This clonotype was recorded many times. The chain links TRBV20-1 to TRBJ1-1; 9 bases match TRBD1. V shed 6 bases and J 0 bases; nucleotides not matched to a gene: 8. The CDR3 has 15 residues. Germline assignment: CDR1 DFQATT and CDR2 SNEGSKA (reference sequence). The chain's CDR3 is CSAPQTGGMNTEAFF. The CDR3 DNA sequence: TGCAGTGCCCCCCAGACAGGGGGTATGAACACTGAAGCTTTCTTT.

The sample holds many counts of this clonotype. V and J are TRBV2 and TRBJ1-5; 10 nucleotides line up with TRBD1. CDR3 size: 15 residues. The germline V gene has CDR1 SNHLY and CDR2 FYNNEI. V trimming: 10 bases; J trimming: 0 bases; junction bases outside the gene matches: 6. The CDR3 region is CATGDRGLSNQPQHF. Here the CDR3 DNA reads TGTGCCACCGGGGACAGGGGCCTTAGCAATCAGCCCCAGCATTTT.

The chain is built from TRBV9 and TRBJ2-1, with 12 bases matching TRBD2. Trimming cost V 0 bases and J 12 bases; bases outside gene matches: 7. This CDR3 is built from 15 residues. CDR1 and CDR2 (germline): SGDLS, YYNGEE. This CDR3 reads CASSVGLAGVFGQFF. In DNA form, the CDR3 reads TGTGCCAGCAGCGTAGGACTAGCGGGAGTTTTTGGGCAGTTCTTC.

The J gene is TRBJ2-3, the V gene TRBV7-9; 9 bases map to TRBD2. The germline CDR1 and CDR2 sequences are SEHNR and FQNEAQ (reference sequence). V was clipped by 5 bases and J by 4 bases; unmatched bases: 7. This CDR3 spans 15 amino acids. The CDR3 sequence: CASSPPGGGADTQYF. The CDR3 DNA reads TGTGCCAGCAGCCCCCCTGGCGGGGGGGCAGATACGCAGTATTTT.

This clonotype was seen ten or more times. This chain links TRBV5-1 with TRBJ2-2; 9 bases match TRBD2. The trim removed 5 bases at V and 4 bases at J, leaving 3 bases unmatched. The CDR3 runs to 14 residues. Germline CDR1 is SGHRS and CDR2 is YFSETQ. The CDR3 is CASRAAGGTGELFF. CDR3 bases: TGCGCCAGCAGGGCAGCGGGAGGCACCGGGGAGCTGTTTTTT.

This clonotype was counted ten times or more. This sequence joins TRBV2 and TRBJ1-2; D ambiguous. Trimming removed 8 bases at V and 7 bases at J, with 14 bases between. CDR1 SNHLY and CDR2 FYNNEI come from the germline V gene. The CDR3 runs 12 residues. Here the CDR3 DNA reads TGTGCCAGCCGCTACAGTTTAGGTGGCTACACCTTC. Its translation: CASRYSLGGYTF.

This clonotype was detected ten times or more. The chain recombines TRBV11-2 with TRBJ2-1; unclear D gene. Looked up from germline, CDR1 is SGHAT and CDR2 is FQNNGV. Trimming stripped 1 base from V and 12 bases from J, with 10 bases between. The CDR3 runs to 12 residues. The CDR3, as DNA: TGTGCCAGCAGCTTAGTTTCCATGACGCAGTTCTTC. It specifies CASSLVSMTQFF. The full variable domain, rest sourced from reference TRBV11-2 and TRBJ2-1, is EAGVAQSPRYKIIEKRQSVAFWCNPISGHATLYWYQQILGQGPKLLIQFQNNGVVDDSQLPKDRFSAERLKGVDSTLKIQPAKLEDSAVYLCASSLVSMTQFFGPGTRLTVL.

The chain has TRBV3-1 and TRBJ2-3; D gene uncertain. The CDR3 consists of 15 residues. Per germline, CDR1 LGHDT and CDR2 YNNKEL (reference sequence). V was clipped by 2 bases and J by 2 bases, with 11 bases between them. CDR3 DNA sequence: TGTGCCAGCAGCCAACTCGGGCAGGACACAGATACGCAGTATTTT. Translating it yields CASSQLGQDTDTQYF.

The table lists this clonotype with many counts. The CDR3: CASSGPSGGQFF. In DNA, the CDR3 is TGTGCCAGCAGCGGTCCTAGCGGGGGGCAGTTCTTC. The genes are TRBV9 and TRBJ2-1, with 10 bases aligning to TRBD2. CDR1 is SGDLS and CDR2 is YYNGEE in the germline V gene. The CDR3 is made up of 12 amino acids. V shed 3 bases and J 12 bases; nucleotides not matched to a gene: 3.

This clonotype was counted many times. This chain uses TRBV3-1 with TRBJ1-1; D gene unclear. CDR3 length: 15 residues. V shed 4 bases and J shed 0 bases, with 12 bases lying between them. Germline V CDR1 and CDR2: LGHDT, YNNKEL (reference sequence). CDR3 in DNA: TGTGCCAGCAGCCGAGGTCCGACTATGAACACTGAAGCTTTCTTT. Its protein is CASSRGPTMNTEAFF.

In its sample, this clonotype was seen a few times. The CDR3 is CASSSTGGLSNQPQHF. In DNA, the CDR3 is TGTGCCAGCAGCTCGACAGGGGGCTTGAGCAATCAGCCCCAGCATTTT. The chain recombines TRBV5-6 with TRBJ1-5, with 10 nucleotides matching TRBD1. The CDR3 is 16 amino acids. The V segment lost 3 bases and the J segment 1 base; nucleotides outside the gene matches: 4. Germline loops: CDR1 SGHDT, CDR2 YYEEEE.

V and J are TRBV6-9 and TRBJ1-5, with D unresolved. V shed 4 bases and J shed 7 bases, with 11 bases lying between them. This CDR3 contains 13 residues. Germline CDR1 is MNHGY and CDR2 is SVAAGI. CDR3 nucleotides: TGTGCCAGCAGTTTAAACGAAGGGCAGCCCCAGCATTTT. As protein: CASSLNEGQPQHF.

The sample holds many counts of this clonotype. V usage is TRBV29-1 and J usage is TRBJ2-1; 7 bases map to TRBD2. The germline V gene encodes CDR1 SQVTM and CDR2 ANQGSEA. The V segment lost 7 bases and the J segment 2 bases; nucleotides outside the gene matches: 8. CDR3 length equals 14 residues. The CDR3 coding sequence is TGCAGCGCCACCGCGGGACTACCCTACAATGAGCAGTTCTTC. Translation: CSATAGLPYNEQFF.

The chain recombines TRBV3-1 with TRBJ1-2, with D maybe TRBD1 (5 bases). The CDR3 loop spans 13 amino acids. Deletions cut 0 bases from V and 7 bases from J, with 9 bases between. Germline values: CDR1 LGHDT, CDR2 YNNKEL (reference sequence). The chain's CDR3 is CASSQDRVAGYTF. In DNA, the CDR3 is TGTGCCAGCAGCCAAGACAGGGTGGCTGGCTACACCTTC.

This clonotype was picked up a small number of times. The chain is built from TRBV30 and TRBJ2-7, with 9 bases aligning to TRBD1. Losses at the gene ends were 3 bases for V and 5 bases for J; bases not matched to a gene: 8. This CDR3 contains 14 residues. The germline gives CDR1 GTSNPN, CDR2 SVGIG (reference sequence). CDR3 loop: CAWSPGQGINEQYF. The CDR3 nucleotides read TGTGCCTGGAGCCCGGGACAGGGTATCAACGAGCAGTACTTC.

This chain links TRBV7-6 with TRBJ2-7, with 9 bases fitting TRBD1. From germline, CDR1 is SGHVS and CDR2 FNYEAQ. CDR3 length equals 15 residues. V shed 3 bases, J shed 5 bases, and the junction held 8 bases outside the gene matches. CDR3 coding DNA: TGTGCCAGCAGCTTTGGGACAGGGAATCTCCACGAGCAGTACTTC. This codes for CASSFGTGNLHEQYF.

In this sample, this clonotype turned up many times. The gene calls are TRBV20-1 and TRBJ2-1, with a tentative D call TRBD1 (5 bases). V was pared by 3 bases and J by 7 bases, with 16 bases between. Germline V gene lookup returns CDR1 DFQATT and CDR2 SNEGSKA (reference sequence). This CDR3 region has 14 residues. The CDR3: CSASPSQGWNEQFF. In DNA, the CDR3 is TGCAGTGCTAGTCCATCGCAGGGCTGGAATGAGCAGTTCTTC.

As regards this clonotype: The junction shows a germline mismatch at one end, possibly a read error. The rearrangement uses TRBV5-1 and TRBJ1-1; 12 bases are a match to TRBD1. The CDR3 sequence is 17 residues long. CDR1 and CDR2 (germline): SGHRS, YFSETQ. The CDR3 region has the DNA TGTGCCAGCAGCGGAGGGACAGGGGGCGGGAGGAACACTGAAGCTTTCTTT. Encoded protein: CASSGGTGGGRNTEAFF.

This chain connects TRBV4-2 to TRBJ2-5, with a possible D match to TRBD1 (6 bases). Germline loops: CDR1 LGHNA, CDR2 YNFKEQ. This CDR3 is built from 18 residues. Trimming pared 1 base from V and 1 base from J, leaving 19 bases between. The CDR3: CASSQAAPSTGSQETQYF. The CDR3 region has the DNA TGTGCCAGCAGCCAAGCTGCCCCCTCGACAGGTTCCCAAGAGACCCAGTACTTC.